One and the same sample provided the 22 T cell receptor beta chains below, sequenced in a study of T cells in Graves' hyperthyroidism and ophthalmopathy. Regions amplified from RNA transcripts were the TCR beta CDR3 regions. First-round RT-PCR targeting the TCR CDR3 was performed with the HTBI primer set. MiXCR was run by TCRdb on the multiplex PCR reads, yielding one entry per CDR3 protein. The sample has roughly 630,000 distinct CDR3 sequences, around 16% seen once. What was sequenced was blood. These receptors were obtained from a young woman with Graves' hyperthyroidism.

This clonotype was counted ten times or more. The rearrangement joins TRBV7-9 to TRBJ2-1, with 8 bases lining up with TRBD2. Trimming removed 6 bases from V and 6 bases from J; junction bases left unmatched: 13. Germline V gene data show CDR1 as SEHNR and CDR2 as FQNEAQ (reference sequence). The CDR3 has 16 amino acids. The chain's CDR3 is CASSSSTGTRANEQFF. CDR3 DNA: TGTGCCAGCAGTTCCTCCACCGGGACTAGAGCCAATGAGCAGTTCTTC.

This clonotype was seen repeatedly, ten times or more. The CDR3 loop reads CSARASGQETQYF. In nucleotides, the CDR3 is TGCAGTGCTAGAGCTAGCGGTCAAGAGACCCAGTACTTC. The chain has TRBV20-1 and TRBJ2-5, with 7 nucleotides matching TRBD2. This CDR3 spans 13 amino acids. With 1 base clipped from V and 2 bases from J, the junction kept 1 base outside the gene matches. Per germline, CDR1 DFQATT and CDR2 SNEGSKA (reference sequence).

The chain recombines TRBV4-2 with TRBJ2-2; weak D call: TRBD2 (5 bases). Germline CDR1 reads LGHNA; CDR2 reads YNFKEQ. V lost 3 bases and J 7 bases, leaving 15 bases between the germline ends. This CDR3 has 15 amino acids. The CDR3 nucleotides are TGTGCCAGCAGCCATCGAGGTGGAGAGGGCGGGGAGCTGTTTTTT. Encoded protein: CASSHRGGEGGELFF.

This clonotype was counted at least ten times. The chain uses TRBV7-8 and TRBJ1-1; 11 bases are shared with TRBD1. Unmatched junction bases numbered 9, after V lost 5 bases and J lost 4 bases. There are 16 residues in the CDR3. Germline-derived CDR1 and CDR2 are SGHVS and FQNEAQ. Here the CDR3 reads CASSARDRGVGTEAFF. CDR3 nucleotides: TGTGCCAGCAGCGCCCGGGACAGGGGGGTCGGCACTGAAGCTTTCTTT.

V gene TRBV15 combines with J gene TRBJ2-1, with D possibly being TRBD2 (5 bases). This CDR3 contains 13 residues. The V gene's germline CDR1 is LNHNV and CDR2 YYDKDF (reference sequence). Trimming pared 6 bases from V and 5 bases from J, leaving 11 bases between. The CDR3: CATRTAGNNEQFF. CDR3 coding DNA: TGTGCCACCAGAACCGCCGGGAACAATGAGCAGTTCTTC.

Ten or more counts support this clonotype. The V gene is TRBV12-3 or TRBV12-4, the J gene TRBJ2-3; 7 nucleotides line up with TRBD2. V lost 7 bases, J lost 2 bases, and 9 bases stayed unmatched. This CDR3 is built from 15 residues. CDR3 in DNA: TGTGCCAGCACGCTAAGCCGGGACTACACAGATACGCAGTATTTT. It codes for CASTLSRDYTDTQYF.

This clonotype was seen repeatedly, ten times or more. The chain carries TRBV6-1 and TRBJ1-1, with 7 positions matching TRBD1. Germline assignment: CDR1 MNHNS and CDR2 SASEGT. V lost 8 bases and J lost 1; bases outside the gene matches: 10. This CDR3 has 15 residues. CDR3 region: CASSGLRTGNTEAFF. In nucleotides, the CDR3 is TGTGCCAGCTCAGGGCTAAGGACAGGGAACACTGAAGCTTTCTTT.

This clonotype was seen ten or more times. The chain employs TRBV28 and TRBJ2-5, with TRBD1 as a possible D gene (5 bases). CDR1 is MDHEN, CDR2 SYDVKM, per germline. V lost 5 bases and J 6 bases, leaving 16 bases between the germline ends. The CDR3 extends over 14 amino acids. In nucleotides, the CDR3 is TGTGCCAGCAGTGCCCCTGGGGCTCTAAAGACCCAGTACTTC. Translating gives CASSAPGALKTQYF.

This clonotype came up many times. The genes are TRBV2 and TRBJ2-7; 7 bases agree with TRBD2. Germline V CDR1 and CDR2: SNHLY, FYNNEI. The junction had 14 bases not matched to a gene; V was cut back by 8 bases and J by 4 bases. This CDR3 is 15 amino acids long. The CDR3 here is CASGRGSLPTYEQYF. CDR3 in DNA: TGTGCCAGCGGACGCGGGAGCCTACCGACTTACGAGCAGTACTTC.

This clonotype was detected many times. This chain connects TRBV4-1 to TRBJ2-1; weak D call: TRBD1 (5 bases). The CDR3 covers 15 residues. V shed 1 base and J shed 2 bases, with 9 bases lying between them. Germline-derived CDR1 and CDR2 are MGHRA and YSYEKL. The CDR3 DNA sequence: TGCGCCAGCAGCCAAGGACAGCAGGCCTACAATGAGCAGTTCTTC. Its protein product is CASSQGQQAYNEQFF.

In the case of this clonotype: The junction and the germline gene differ at one end; a read error may be behind it. J is TRBJ2-7 and V is TRBV4-2; maybe TRBD1 (5 bases). The germline V gene has CDR1 LGHNA and CDR2 YNFKEQ. The CDR3 consists of 15 residues. This CDR3 is CASSQDLRGPDERYF. CDR3 coding DNA: TGTGCCAGCAGCCAAGATCTTAGGGGCCCGGACGAGCGGTACTTC.

In this sample, this clonotype turned up many times. V usage is TRBV18 and J usage is TRBJ2-1; 9 bases map to TRBD1. The germline V gene has CDR1 KGHSH and CDR2 LQKENI. Trimming removed 4 bases from V and 7 bases from J; junction bases left unmatched: 11. The CDR3 is 16 amino acids. The CDR3: CASSLLPGQGPNEQFF. In DNA, the CDR3 is TGTGCCAGCTCACTTCTCCCGGGACAGGGACCTAATGAGCAGTTCTTC.

This clonotype was recorded many times. The chain employs TRBV20-1 and TRBJ2-1; D tentatively fits TRBD1 or TRBD2 (5 bases each). This CDR3 has 14 residues. From germline, CDR1 is DFQATT and CDR2 SNEGSKA (reference sequence). The germline V and J ends were trimmed by 3 bases and 7 bases, with 16 bases remaining between them. The CDR3 sequence is CSASGTHRGNEQFF. The CDR3 region has the DNA TGCAGTGCTAGTGGGACCCATAGGGGTAATGAGCAGTTCTTC.

This clonotype has a handful of counts. The chain carries TRBV4-1 and TRBJ2-4, with a possible D match to TRBD1 (5 bases). CDR1 is MGHRA, CDR2 YSYEKL, per germline. The CDR3 has 16 amino acids. Trimming took 1 base from V and 4 from J, leaving 14 bases between them. CDR3 region: CASSQGWVRVKNIQYF. The CDR3 bases are TGCGCCAGCAGCCAAGGTTGGGTCAGGGTGAAAAACATTCAGTACTTC.

In its sample, this clonotype was seen many times. The rearrangement uses TRBV2 and TRBJ1-1; 10 bases are shared with TRBD1. The CDR3 has 16 amino acids. Germline V lookup: CDR1 SNHLY, CDR2 FYNNEI. Trimming took 7 bases from V and 4 from J; bases not matched to a gene: 12. The CDR3, as DNA: TGTGCCAGCACTTCCAATCGACAGGGGGCAGCCACTGAAGCTTTCTTT. Amino acids: CASTSNRQGAATEAFF.

This clonotype was seen repeatedly, ten times or more. CDR3 DNA sequence: TGCAGTGCTAGAGATGATAAGAAAGGGCCCTCCGGTACGCAGTATTTT. This gives the protein CSARDDKKGPSGTQYF. V is TRBV20-1 and J is TRBJ2-3; D is uncertain. CDR1 DFQATT and CDR2 SNEGSKA come from the germline V gene (reference sequence). With 0 bases removed from V and 8 bases from J, the gap between germline ends came to 21 bases. The CDR3 spans 16 residues.

This clonotype was counted a few times. The V and J genes are TRBV28 and TRBJ2-7; D could derive from TRBD1 or TRBD2 (6 bases each). The length of the CDR3 is 13 residues. In germline, CDR1 is MDHEN, CDR2 SYDVKM. Trimming left V 6 bases short and J 9 bases short, with 18 bases between. The chain's CDR3 is CASSRGPARMQYF. CDR3 bases: TGTGCCAGCAGCCGGGGGCCCGCGAGGATGCAGTACTTC.

In regard to this clonotype: A read error may explain this, as a much larger clone is one base away. The rearrangement joins TRBV18 to TRBJ2-7; D might be TRBD2 (5 bases). Germline-derived CDR1 and CDR2 are KGHSH and LQKENI. CDR3 length: 15 residues. The DNA for the CDR3 is TGTGTCAGCTCACCAAACAGCGGATTACATTACGAGCAGTACTTC. As protein: CVSSPNSGLHYEQYF.

This clonotype was counted many times. This rearrangement joins TRBV5-1 to TRBJ2-7, with TRBD2 as a possible D gene (5 bases). Germline V gene data show CDR1 as SGHRS and CDR2 as YFSETQ. The CDR3 runs 14 residues. V was trimmed by 3 bases and J by 5 bases, leaving 15 bases between them. DNA for the CDR3: TGCGCCAGCAGCTCGCTCCCCCCGGGGAACGAGCAGTACTTC. This sequence encodes CASSSLPPGNEQYF.

This sequence joins TRBV5-1 and TRBJ1-4, with 11 bases that match TRBD1. The ends lost 4 bases at V and 7 bases at J; junction bases unmatched: 12. The germline V gene has CDR1 SGHRS and CDR2 YFSETQ. This CDR3 has 17 amino acids. The CDR3 DNA sequence: TGCGCCAGCAGCCAAAATGGACAGGGGGCTAGTATTGAAAAACTGTTTTTT. Translating gives CASSQNGQGASIEKLFF.

This clonotype was seen many times. This chain uses TRBV9 with TRBJ2-1; unclear D gene. The V gene's germline CDR1 is SGDLS and CDR2 YYNGEE. Trimming took 7 bases from V and 1 from J, leaving 12 bases between them. The CDR3 spans 14 residues. The CDR3, as DNA: TGTGCCAGCGCACGCGGTTCATCCTACAATGAGCAGTTCTTC. Protein sequence: CASARGSSYNEQFF.

This clonotype was detected ten times or more. V usage is TRBV12-3 or TRBV12-4 and J usage is TRBJ1-5; 9 bases fit TRBD1. The CDR3 has 15 amino acids. The V segment lost 2 bases and the J segment 7 bases; nucleotides outside the gene matches: 6. The CDR3 region has the DNA TGTGCCAGCAGTTTACAACAGGGGGCAGGCCAGCCCCAGCATTTT. This encodes CASSLQQGAGQPQHF.